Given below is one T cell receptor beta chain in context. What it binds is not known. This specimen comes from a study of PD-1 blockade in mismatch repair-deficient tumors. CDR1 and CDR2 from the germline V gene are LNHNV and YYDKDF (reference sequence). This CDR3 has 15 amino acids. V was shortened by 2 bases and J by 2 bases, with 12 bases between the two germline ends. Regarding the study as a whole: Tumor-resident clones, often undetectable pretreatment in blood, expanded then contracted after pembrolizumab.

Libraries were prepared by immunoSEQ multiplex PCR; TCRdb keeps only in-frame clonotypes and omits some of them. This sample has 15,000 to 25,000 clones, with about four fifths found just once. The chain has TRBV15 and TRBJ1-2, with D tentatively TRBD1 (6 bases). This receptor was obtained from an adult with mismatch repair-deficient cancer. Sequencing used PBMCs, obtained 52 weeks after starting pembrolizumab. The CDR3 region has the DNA TGTGCCACCAGCAGACCTTGGACAGCCAACTATGGCTACACCTTC. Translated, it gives CATSRPWTANYGYTF.